A selection of T cell receptor beta chains follows, all from one sample in a study of identifying expanded T cells in peripheral blood. Here immunoSEQ multiplex PCR was the method, and the copy in TCRdb shows in-frame clones only, minus some. The sample records around 94,000 clones, around 84% being singletons. Sample: blood. These receptors were taken from a person aged 18 to 75 in good health. The CDR3 runs from the conserved cysteine through the conserved F or W. The D gene is left open where the match is weak. Only part of the rows carry a size: once, few, many, or a class if the clone is expanded.

J gene,D gene,V gene,clone size,CDR3 protein,CDR3 DNA
TRBJ1-2,-,TRBV29-1,-,CSAQGGFNYGYTF,TGCAGCGCCCAGGGAGGGTTTAACTATGGCTACACCTTC
TRBJ1-2,-,TRBV19,-,CASSMPLGSSTRRRNYGYTF,TGTGCCAGTAGTATGCCCCTGGGGAGTTCTACACGGCGCCGGAACTATGGCTACACCTTC
TRBJ1-5,TRBD1,TRBV2,-,CASRQTGGPNQPQHF,TGTGCCAGCAGACAGACAGGGGGCCCCAATCAGCCCCAGCATTTT
TRBJ2-7,TRBD1,TRBV6-1,-,CASNPGQGAYEQYF,TGTGCCAGCAATCCGGGACAGGGGGCCTACGAGCAGTACTTC
TRBJ1-1,TRBD1,TRBV7-9,-,CASSLTGDHTEAFF,TGTGCCAGCAGCTTAACAGGGGATCACACTGAAGCTTTCTTT
TRBJ1-1,-,TRBV2,-,CASDRTGQLEAFF,TGTGCCAGCGATCGCACTGGGCAGCTTGAAGCTTTCTTT
TRBJ2-1,-,TRBV29-1,-,CSVDSGTIFGEQFF,TGCAGCGTTGATTCAGGGACCATTTTCGGTGAGCAGTTCTTC
TRBJ1-1,TRBD1,TRBV6-5,-,CASSWDSRNTEAFF,TGTGCCAGCAGTTGGGACAGCAGAAACACTGAAGCTTTCTTT
TRBJ1-1,TRBD1,TRBV5-1,-,CASSLRQGEAAFF,TGCGCCAGCAGCTTGCGACAGGGGGAGGCAGCTTTCTTT
TRBJ1-1,-,TRBV19,-,CASSILQGKGTEAFF,TGTGCCAGTAGTATATTACAGGGTAAGGGGACTGAAGCTTTCTTT
TRBJ2-3,-,TRBV5-5,once,CASRGAPTTDTQYF,TGTGCCAGCCGGGGGGCCCCTACCACAGATACGCAGTATTTT
TRBJ2-2,TRBD1,TRBV7-2,-,CASSFPDSGTGARTGELFF,TGTGCCAGCAGCTTCCCAGATTCGGGGACAGGGGCACGTACCGGGGAGCTGTTTTTT
TRBJ1-1,-,TRBV11-1,-,CASRRPGEGNTEAFF,TGTGCCAGCAGGCGTCCAGGGGAGGGGAACACTGAAGCTTTCTTT
TRBJ1-1,-,TRBV11-2,-,CASSPTAGGRNTEAFF,TGTGCCAGCAGCCCAACCGCGGGCGGTAGGAACACTGAAGCTTTCTTT
TRBJ1-2,-,TRBV6-6,-,CASSSWTPPYGYTF,TGTGCCAGCAGTTCGTGGACCCCCCCCTATGGCTACACCTTC
TRBJ2-6,-,TRBV14,-,CASSPPSGTSGANVLTF,TGTGCCAGCAGCCCTCCTAGTGGGACCTCTGGGGCCAACGTCCTGACTTTC
TRBJ2-5,TRBD1,TRBV7-2,-,CASSPGQGGIQETQYF,TGTGCCAGCAGCCCCGGACAGGGGGGAATCCAAGAGACCCAGTACTTC
TRBJ2-1,TRBD2,TRBV7-9,-,CASRGLAGVLTHEQFF,TGTGCCAGCAGAGGGCTAGCGGGTGTTCTCACCCATGAGCAGTTCTTC
TRBJ1-6,-,TRBV15,-,CATSPRADIIDSPLHF,TGTGCCACCAGCCCCCGAGCGGACATTATAGATTCACCCCTCCACTTT
TRBJ2-7,-,TRBV10-3,-,CAISVADSYEQYF,TGTGCCATCAGTGTTGCGGATTCCTACGAGCAGTACTTC
TRBJ2-3,-,TRBV5-1,-,CASSTGWGTDTQYF,TGCGCCAGCAGTACGGGGTGGGGCACAGATACGCAGTATTTT
TRBJ2-1,-,TRBV14,-,CASSHLASNEQFF,TGTGCCAGCAGCCACCTCGCCTCGAATGAGCAGTTCTTC
TRBJ1-6,-,TRBV5-1,-,CASSLAGESPLHF,TGCGCCAGCAGCTTGGCCGGGGAGTCACCCCTCCACTTT
TRBJ1-3,-,TRBV6-5,once,CASSYGRLGNTIYF,TGTGCCAGCAGCTACGGCAGACTAGGAAACACCATATATTTT
TRBJ1-1,-,TRBV7-6,-,CASSSGVMNTEAFF,TGTGCCAGCAGCTCTGGGGTGATGAACACTGAAGCTTTCTTT
TRBJ2-2,-,TRBV19,-,CASRTYGGLTGELFF,TGTGCCAGTAGAACTTACGGGGGTTTAACCGGGGAGCTGTTTTTT
TRBJ2-1,TRBD1,TRBV19,-,CASSTTGGDEQFF,TGTGCCAGTAGTACGACAGGGGGGGATGAGCAGTTCTTC
TRBJ2-2,-,TRBV30,once,CAWSGVEGVNTGELFF,TGTGCCTGGAGTGGCGTGGAGGGGGTTAACACCGGGGAGCTGTTTTTT
TRBJ2-2,-,TRBV7-3,-,CASSLRPRGNTGELFF,TGTGCCAGCAGCTTAAGGCCCCGGGGGAACACCGGGGAGCTGTTTTTT
TRBJ1-2,-,TRBV2,-,CASTRVNYGYTF,TGTGCCAGCACACGGGTCAACTATGGCTACACCTTC
TRBJ1-2,TRBD1,TRBV28,-,CASSWGGQVYGYTF,TGTGCCAGCAGTTGGGGCGGACAGGTTTATGGCTACACCTTC
TRBJ2-2,-,TRBV7-2,-,CASSLSDWGELFF,TGTGCCAGCAGCTTATCAGATTGGGGGGAGCTGTTTTTT
TRBJ1-2,TRBD1,TRBV6-4,-,CASSDGTGGYGYTF,TGTGCCAGCAGTGACGGGACAGGGGGCTATGGCTACACCTTC
TRBJ2-1,TRBD1,TRBV30,-,CAWSAGTGNTYNEQFF,TGTGCCTGGAGCGCCGGGACAGGGAATACCTACAATGAGCAGTTCTTC
TRBJ1-1,-,TRBV19,-,CASRTVNTEAFF,TGTGCCAGTCGGACGGTGAACACTGAAGCTTTCTTT
TRBJ1-1,-,TRBV29-1,-,CSVPSAGEAFF,TGCAGCGTCCCCTCCGCCGGTGAAGCTTTCTTT
TRBJ2-1,TRBD1,TRBV11-3,once,CASSLGEYFSDRGLTREQFF,TGTGCCAGCAGCTTAGGAGAATATTTTTCGGACAGGGGCCTCACTAGGGAGCAGTTCTTC
TRBJ1-2,TRBD1,TRBV2,-,CASSTGTVYGYTF,TGTGCCAGCAGTACCGGGACAGTCTATGGCTACACCTTC
TRBJ2-5,-,TRBV11-2,-,CASSLGGTAQQETQYF,TGTGCCAGCAGCCTGGGCGGGACAGCCCAACAAGAGACCCAGTACTTC
TRBJ2-3,TRBD2,TRBV4-1,-,CASSPFPSGGVDTQYF,TGCGCCAGCAGCCCCTTTCCTAGCGGGGGGGTGGATACGCAGTATTTT
TRBJ2-1,TRBD2,TRBV5-1,-,CASSAGTSGSYNEQFF,TGCGCCAGCAGTGCCGGGACTAGCGGCTCCTACAATGAGCAGTTCTTC
TRBJ2-6,-,TRBV7-9,-,CASSLSSGRANVLTF,TGTGCCAGCAGCTTAAGTTCGGGGCGGGCCAACGTCCTGACTTTC
TRBJ1-1,-,TRBV7-9,few,CASSLRFEGEAFF,TGTGCCAGCAGTCTGAGGTTTGAGGGTGAAGCTTTCTTT
TRBJ2-1,TRBD2,TRBV10-3,-,CAISESPAGGRNEQFF,TGTGCCATCAGTGAGTCTCCCGCGGGGGGGCGGAATGAGCAGTTCTTC
TRBJ2-3,TRBD2,TRBV5-1,-,CASSLMSGADTQYF,TGCGCCAGCAGCTTGATGAGCGGGGCGGATACGCAGTATTTT
TRBJ2-1,-,TRBV27,-,CASSGTRFNNEQFF,TGTGCCAGCAGTGGGACGAGGTTTAACAATGAGCAGTTCTTC
TRBJ1-1,TRBD1,TRBV14,-,CASSQPTGGKFAEAFF,TGTGCCAGCAGCCAACCTACAGGGGGAAAGTTCGCTGAAGCTTTCTTT
TRBJ2-1,TRBD2,TRBV5-1,-,CASSYNSGSSYNEQFF,TGCGCCAGCAGCTACAATAGCGGGAGCTCCTACAATGAGCAGTTCTTC
TRBJ2-3,-,TRBV10-2,-,CASFGVDTDTQYF,TGCGCCAGCTTCGGAGTAGACACAGATACGCAGTATTTT
TRBJ1-2,-,TRBV7-9,few,CASRRDSNYGYTF,TGTGCCAGCAGGAGGGATTCTAACTATGGCTACACCTTC
TRBJ1-2,-,TRBV4-3,-,CASSQEPGNGYTF,TGCGCCAGCAGCCAAGAGCCCGGGAATGGCTACACCTTC
TRBJ2-1,-,TRBV29-1,few,CSVNRDGGRDEQFF,TGCAGCGTTAACCGGGACGGAGGTAGGGATGAGCAGTTCTTC
TRBJ2-3,-,TRBV4-1,-,CASSRQSPASRAHQYF,TGCGCCAGCAGCCGGCAGTCTCCCGCCTCCCGGGCCCATCAGTATTTT
TRBJ1-1,-,TRBV5-1,-,CASSYTGNTEAFF,TGCGCCAGCAGCTATACAGGGAACACTGAAGCTTTCTTT
TRBJ2-3,-,TRBV18,few,CASSPSTDTQYF,TGTGCCAGCTCACCTAGCACAGATACGCAGTATTTT
TRBJ2-3,TRBD2,TRBV5-1,-,CASSLREAGSTDTQYF,TGCGCCAGCAGCCTCCGTGAAGCGGGGAGCACAGATACGCAGTATTTT
TRBJ2-3,TRBD2,TRBV19,few,CASSIGQVLGGADTQYF,TGTGCCAGTAGTATCGGCCAGGTCCTCGGGGGGGCAGATACGCAGTATTTT
TRBJ2-4,-,TRBV2,-,CASSVRSFSGSRNIQYF,TGTGCCAGCAGCGTGAGGTCCTTCTCGGGGTCCAGGAACATTCAGTACTTC
TRBJ1-2,-,TRBV27,-,CASRYSAGAYGYTF,TGTGCCAGCCGATATTCCGCCGGGGCCTATGGCTACACCTTC
TRBJ2-6,-,TRBV6-5,-,CASRSGHSGANVLTF,TGTGCCAGCAGGTCCGGGCACTCTGGGGCCAACGTCCTGACTTTC